Sequencing of this TCR beta chain was carried out in a study of blood T cell repertoires in COVID-19. The data were produced by immunoSEQ multiplex PCR, yet TCRdb's version contains in-frame clones alone and is incomplete. The sample has more than 200,000 clones; more than 75% are singletons. The V gene's germline CDR1 is SGHTA and CDR2 FQGNSA. The CDR3 loop spans 14 amino acids. Trimming stripped 1 base from V and 7 bases from J, with 13 bases between. This chain connects TRBV7-2 to TRBJ1-2; the D is unclear. The sequence was collected from a man in his forties or fifties who had recovered from COVID-19. The sequencing input was PBMCs or T cells enriched from blood (not recorded which). The CDR3 nucleotides read TGTGCCAGCAGCTTAGGGTGGCAGGTACCTGGCTACACCTTC. It translates to CASSLGWQVPGYTF.